These 9 T cell receptor beta chains originate from one sample sequenced in a study of blood T cell repertoires in COVID-19. The table came from immunoSEQ multiplex PCR; TCRdb's copy has only in-frame clones and leaves some out. The sample lists about 480,000 clones; approximately 89% were seen once. The sequencing input was peripheral blood. Receptor source: a man between 18 and 35 years old with COVID-19, enrolled during active disease.

The V and J genes are TRBV3-1 (or the pseudogene TRBV3-2) and TRBJ1-5; 8 bases align to TRBD1. The V and J ends lost 4 bases and 5 bases, in that order; junction bases with no gene match: 1. The CDR3 loop spans 13 amino acids. In germline, CDR1 is LGHDT, CDR2 YNNKEL (reference sequence). For the CDR3, the DNA is TGTGCCAGCAGCCCGGACAGGGATCAGCCCCAGCATTTT. Protein sequence: CASSPDRDQPQHF.

This clone was detected once. V usage is TRBV7-2 and J usage is TRBJ2-3; 9 bases line up with TRBD2. This CDR3 has 15 amino acids. CDR1 is SGHTA, CDR2 FQGNSA, per germline. With 3 bases clipped from V and 2 bases from J, the junction kept 3 bases outside the gene matches. CDR3 DNA sequence: TGTGCCAGCAGCTTGTTAGCGGGGGTCACAGATACGCAGTATTTT. It specifies CASSLLAGVTDTQYF.

This rearrangement joins TRBV6-6 to TRBJ2-1, with TRBD2 matching over 9 bases. CDR1 is MNHNY and CDR2 is SVGAGI in the germline V gene (reference sequence). CDR3 length: 14 amino acids. The J segment lost 5 bases and the V segment lost 5 bases, leaving 4 bases of the junction unmatched. The CDR3 reads CASSLAGKNNEQFF. Written as DNA, the CDR3 is TGTGCCAGCAGTCTAGCGGGGAAAAACAATGAGCAGTTCTTC.

This chain connects TRBV5-1 to TRBJ2-5, with 8 bases fitting TRBD1. Per germline, CDR1 SGHRS and CDR2 YFSETQ. There are 15 residues in the CDR3. V was clipped by 0 bases and J by 4 bases; unmatched bases: 5. The CDR3 nucleotides read TGCGCCAGCAGCTTGGCAGGGGGCGCAGGAGAGACCCAGTACTTC. As protein: CASSLAGGAGETQYF.

The chain recombines TRBV4-1 with TRBJ2-2; D unresolved. The germline V and J ends were trimmed by 1 base and 5 bases, with 14 bases remaining between them. Per germline, CDR1 MGHRA and CDR2 YSYEKL. The CDR3 loop spans 16 amino acids. CDR3 in amino acids: CASSQGVTYRTGELFF. CDR3 nucleotides: TGCGCCAGCAGCCAAGGGGTGACTTACCGGACCGGGGAGCTGTTTTTT.

The chain recombines TRBV7-6 with TRBJ2-1, with TRBD2 identical over 11 bases. The CDR3 has 13 amino acids. Germline CDR1 and CDR2: SGHVS and FNYEAQ. The V and J ends lost 6 bases and 7 bases, in that order; junction bases with no gene match: 2. The CDR3 bases are TGTGCCAGCAGTCCTAGCGGGAGGAATGAGCAGTTCTTC. It yields the protein CASSPSGRNEQFF.

The rearrangement joins TRBV3-1 (or the pseudogene TRBV3-2) to TRBJ1-1; D is uncertain. The CDR3 totals 12 residues. V lost 2 bases and J lost 8, with 9 bases in between. CDR1 is LGHDT and CDR2 is YNNKEL in the germline V gene (reference sequence). The CDR3 DNA sequence: TGTGCCAGCAGCCAACGAGGGCTAGAAGCTTTCTTT. Its translation is CASSQRGLEAFF.

The J gene is TRBJ2-7, the V gene TRBV11-2, with 9 bases lining up with TRBD1. CDR3 length equals 16 residues. Germline CDR1 reads SGHAT; CDR2 reads FQNNGV. The ends lost 1 base at V and 0 bases at J; junction bases unmatched: 4. The DNA for the CDR3 is TGTGCCAGCAGCTTAGGGACAGGGGACCTCTCCTACGAGCAGTACTTC. This codes for CASSLGTGDLSYEQYF.

The rearrangement joins TRBV6-1 to TRBJ2-1, with 12 bases that match TRBD2. The germline CDR1 and CDR2 sequences are MNHNS and SASEGT. This CDR3 is 15 amino acids long. V lost 1 base to trimming and J lost 10 bases; unmatched junction nucleotides: 5. The chain's CDR3 is CASSEGLAGAYEQFF. CDR3 DNA sequence: TGTGCCAGCAGTGAAGGACTAGCGGGAGCGTACGAGCAGTTCTTC.